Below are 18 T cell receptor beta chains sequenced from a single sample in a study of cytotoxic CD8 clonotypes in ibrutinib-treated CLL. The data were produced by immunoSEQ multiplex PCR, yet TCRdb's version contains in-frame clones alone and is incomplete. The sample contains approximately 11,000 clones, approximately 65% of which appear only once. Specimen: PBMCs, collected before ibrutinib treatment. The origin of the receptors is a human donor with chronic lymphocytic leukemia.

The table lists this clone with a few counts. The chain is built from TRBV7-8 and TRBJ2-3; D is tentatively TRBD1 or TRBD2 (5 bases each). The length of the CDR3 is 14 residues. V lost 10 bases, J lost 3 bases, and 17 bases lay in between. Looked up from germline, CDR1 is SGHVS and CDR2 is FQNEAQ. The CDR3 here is CATNRDPRTDTQYF. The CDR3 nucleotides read TGTGCCACCAACCGGGACCCCCGTACAGATACGCAGTATTTT.

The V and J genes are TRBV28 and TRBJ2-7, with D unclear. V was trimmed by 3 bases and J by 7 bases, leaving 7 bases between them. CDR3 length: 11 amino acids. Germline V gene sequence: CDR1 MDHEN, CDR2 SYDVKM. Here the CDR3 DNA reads TGTGCCAGCAGTTTGGTGACAGAGCAGTACTTC. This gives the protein CASSLVTEQYF. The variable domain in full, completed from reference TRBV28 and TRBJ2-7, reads DVKVTQSSRYLVKRTGEKVFLECVQDMDHENMFWYRQDPGLGLRLIYFSYDVKMKEKGDIPEGYSVSREKKERFSLILESASTNQTSMYLCASSLVTEQYFGPGTRLTVT.

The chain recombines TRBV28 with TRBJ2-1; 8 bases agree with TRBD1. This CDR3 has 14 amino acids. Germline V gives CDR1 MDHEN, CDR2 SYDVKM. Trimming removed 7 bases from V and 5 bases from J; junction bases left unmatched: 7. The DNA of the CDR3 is TGTGCCAGCACCGGGACAGGCACAAACAATGAGCAGTTCTTC. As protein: CASTGTGTNNEQFF.

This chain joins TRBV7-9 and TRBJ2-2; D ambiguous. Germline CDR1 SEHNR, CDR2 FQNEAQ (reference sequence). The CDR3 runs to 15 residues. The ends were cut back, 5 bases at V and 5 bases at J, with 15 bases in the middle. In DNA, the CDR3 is TGTGCCAGCAGCCGCGGAATAGCTGGGACCGGGGAGCTGTTTTTT. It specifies CASSRGIAGTGELFF.

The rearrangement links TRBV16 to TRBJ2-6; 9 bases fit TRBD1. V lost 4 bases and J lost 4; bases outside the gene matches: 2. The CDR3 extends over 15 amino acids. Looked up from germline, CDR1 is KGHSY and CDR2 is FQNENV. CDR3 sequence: CASSPQGAGANVLTF. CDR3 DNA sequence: TGTGCCAGCAGCCCACAGGGGGCGGGGGCCAACGTCCTGACTTTC.

The CDR3 DNA is TGTGCCACCAGCAGAGATGGGCGTAGCAATCAGCCCCAGCATTTT. Protein: CATSRDGRSNQPQHF. This chain connects TRBV15 to TRBJ1-5; no firm D call. Trimming pared 0 bases from V and 0 bases from J, leaving 6 bases between. Germline-derived CDR1 and CDR2 are LNHNV and YYDKDF (reference sequence). The CDR3 runs 15 residues. Supplemented by reference TRBV15 and TRBJ1-5, the full variable domain reads DAMVIQNPRYQVTQFGKPVTLSCSQTLNHNVMYWYQQKSSQAPKLLFHYYDKDFNNEADTPDNFQSRRPNTSFCFLDIRSPGLGDTAMYLCATSRDGRSNQPQHFGDGTRLSIL.

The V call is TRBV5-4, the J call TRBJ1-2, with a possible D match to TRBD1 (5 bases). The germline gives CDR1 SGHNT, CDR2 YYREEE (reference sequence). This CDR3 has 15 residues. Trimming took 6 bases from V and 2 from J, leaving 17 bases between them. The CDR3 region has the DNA TGTGCCAGCACCCCCTTCGACAGACCCAACTATGGCTACACCTTC. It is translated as CASTPFDRPNYGYTF.

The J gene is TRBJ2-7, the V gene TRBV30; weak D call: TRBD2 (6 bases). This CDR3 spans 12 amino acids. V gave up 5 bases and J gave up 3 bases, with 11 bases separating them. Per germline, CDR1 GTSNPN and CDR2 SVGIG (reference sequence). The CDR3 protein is CAWGHGSYEQYF. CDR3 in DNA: TGTGCCTGGGGTCACGGGAGCTACGAGCAGTACTTC.

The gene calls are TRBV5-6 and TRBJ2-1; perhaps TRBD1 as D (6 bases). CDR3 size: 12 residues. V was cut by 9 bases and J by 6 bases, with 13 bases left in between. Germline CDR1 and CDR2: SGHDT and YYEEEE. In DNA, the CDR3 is TGTGCCACCTCTCCAGGGGCCAATGAGCAGTTCTTC. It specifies CATSPGANEQFF.

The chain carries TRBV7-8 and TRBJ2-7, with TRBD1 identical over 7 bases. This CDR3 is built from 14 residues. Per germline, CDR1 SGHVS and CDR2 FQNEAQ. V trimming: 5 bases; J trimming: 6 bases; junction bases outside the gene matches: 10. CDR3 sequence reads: CASSEDRVGREQYF. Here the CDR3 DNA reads TGTGCCAGCAGCGAAGACAGGGTAGGACGCGAGCAGTACTTC.

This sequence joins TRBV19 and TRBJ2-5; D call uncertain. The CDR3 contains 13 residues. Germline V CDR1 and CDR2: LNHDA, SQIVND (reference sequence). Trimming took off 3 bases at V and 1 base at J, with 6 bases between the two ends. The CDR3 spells CASSMRGQETQYF. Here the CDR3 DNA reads TGTGCCAGTAGTATGAGAGGCCAAGAGACCCAGTACTTC.

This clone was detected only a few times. Written as DNA, the CDR3 is TGTGCCAGCATCCGGGACTACTGGGGAACTGAAGCTTTCTTT. Its protein product is CASIRDYWGTEAFF. The chain is built from TRBV7-2 and TRBJ1-1, with D perhaps TRBD1 (5 bases). The germline V gene encodes CDR1 SGHTA and CDR2 FQGNSA. Between the trimmed V and J ends, which lost 7 bases and 5 bases, there was a span of 17 bases. CDR3 length: 14 amino acids.

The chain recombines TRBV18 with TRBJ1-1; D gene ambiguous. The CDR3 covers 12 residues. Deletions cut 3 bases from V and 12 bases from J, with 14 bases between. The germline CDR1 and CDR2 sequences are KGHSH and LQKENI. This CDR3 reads CASSPDNLASFF. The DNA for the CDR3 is TGTGCCAGCTCACCCGATAATTTAGCGTCTTTCTTT.

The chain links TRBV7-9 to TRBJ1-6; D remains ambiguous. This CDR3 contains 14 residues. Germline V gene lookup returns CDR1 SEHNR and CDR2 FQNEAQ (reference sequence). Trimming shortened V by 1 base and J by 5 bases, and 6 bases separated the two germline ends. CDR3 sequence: CASSLGQNNSPLHF. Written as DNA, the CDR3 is TGTGCCAGCAGCTTAGGCCAGAATAATTCACCCCTCCACTTT.

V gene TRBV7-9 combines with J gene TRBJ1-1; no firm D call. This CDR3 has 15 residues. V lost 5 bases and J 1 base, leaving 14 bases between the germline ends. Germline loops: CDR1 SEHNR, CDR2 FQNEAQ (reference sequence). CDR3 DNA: TGTGCCAGCAGCCTATACCAGCAAAGGAACACTGAAGCTTTCTTT. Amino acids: CASSLYQQRNTEAFF.

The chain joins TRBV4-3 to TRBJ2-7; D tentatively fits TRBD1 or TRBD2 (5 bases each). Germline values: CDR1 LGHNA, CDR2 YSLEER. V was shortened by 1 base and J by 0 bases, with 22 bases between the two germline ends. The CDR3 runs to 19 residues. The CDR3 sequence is CASSQGVSWRRDPSYEQYF. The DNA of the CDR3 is TGCGCCAGCAGCCAAGGTGTATCATGGCGCAGGGACCCCTCCTACGAGCAGTACTTC.

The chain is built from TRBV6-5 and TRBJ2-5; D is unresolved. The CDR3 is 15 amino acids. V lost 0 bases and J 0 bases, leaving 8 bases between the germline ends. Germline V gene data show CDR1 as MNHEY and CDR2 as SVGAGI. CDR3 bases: TGTGCCAGCAGTTACTCACAGAGACACCAAGAGACCCAGTACTTC. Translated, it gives CASSYSQRHQETQYF.

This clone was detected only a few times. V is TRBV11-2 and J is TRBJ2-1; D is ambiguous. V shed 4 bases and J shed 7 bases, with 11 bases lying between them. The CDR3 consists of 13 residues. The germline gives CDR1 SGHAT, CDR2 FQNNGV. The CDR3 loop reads CASSSPHWNEQFF. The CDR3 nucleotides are TGTGCCAGCAGCTCGCCCCATTGGAATGAGCAGTTCTTC.